The present T cell receptor beta chain was sequenced within a study of graft-versus-host responses after intestinal transplantation (dated by TCRdb to the early 2020s). In the study overall: The transplants that recipients got were multivisceral, liver-intestinal, or isolated intestinal. A cohort of 24 intestinal transplant recipients, including one retransplant, was enrolled, and 3 patients lacking pretransplant specimens were excluded. All recipients received anti-thymocyte globulin induction followed by maintenance tacrolimus and steroids for approximately 3 years. Donor T cell macrochimerism was defined as a peak of at least 4% donor T cells among recipient peripheral blood mononuclear cells. Instead of going to the commercial service, samples from a few later patients were sequenced in-house on an Illumina MiSeq and processed with MiXCR. After intestinal transplantation, graft-versus-host and host-versus-graft alloreactive T cell clones in the graft, circulation and bone marrow were tracked using bulk TCR-beta CDR3 sequencing. To identify alloreactive clones, pre-transplant mixed lymphocyte reaction products were sequenced and compared with unstimulated pre-transplant donor and recipient T cells. What the study reported, not specific to this receptor: High GvH to HvG T cell clonal ratios were observed in the allografts of patients with donor T cell macrochimerism. GvH clones were detected in recipient bone marrow, and some appeared earlier in ileal mucosa or blood, consistent with an intestinal mucosal origin. Conclusions were limited by the relatively low number and heterogeneity of intestinal transplant patients. Peak levels of circulating GvH clones were associated with declines in HvG clones early after transplant.

V is trimmed back by 0 bases and J by 2 bases, and the junction contains 3 bases that no gene match accounts for. From cysteine to phenylalanine, the CDR3 is 15 amino acids long. Left in the record is the CDR3 DNA by itself, 45 bases read in frame from the first base. A note on this clone: It has no known antigen specificity. Base-call qualities are not available, and no considerably larger clone is one nucleotide away.

The sample's time point label is to be understood as: cells obtained before transplantation from donor or recipient. CD3+CD4+ and CD3+CD8+ populations were FACS-sorted from unstimulated pre-transplant donor and recipient cells taken from spleen or lymph nodes. Library preparation was by the immunoSEQ multiplex PCR assay. For most patients, genomic DNA was isolated with the Qiagen DNeasy Blood and Tissue Kit and shipped frozen to Adaptive Biotechnologies for TCR sequencing. For most patients, genomic DNA was subjected to high-throughput TCR-beta CDR3 sequencing by Adaptive Biotechnologies. Turning to the authors' computational methods: Adaptive's ImmunoSEQ software was the source of the TCR sequencing data for 15 to 20 patients, while a few other patients were processed with MiXCR and VDJtools. To correct CD4 versus CD8 sorting errors, any sequence found in both subsets at a frequency ratio below 5:1 was removed. CDR3 nucleotide sequences shared between donor and recipient were removed because the origin of such sequences could not be assigned. Alloreactive clones required at least 2-fold expansion over unstimulated cells and minimum CFSE-low frequency of 0.002% (template counts) or 0.001% (read counts). Clones were considered mappable if detected in sequenced pre-transplant spleen, lymph node, or MLR CFSE-low populations of the donor or recipient. Cumulative frequency of alloreactive clones was calculated as a percentage of all sequences weighted by copy number. The table was pulled from immuneACCESS by TCRdb, which kept in-frame rearrangements only. Such tables lose some clones; where checked, under half of the loss comes from unresolved V genes, and the rest has no known cause. V and J calls and clone size are as listed in that table; D and trimming were resolved from the DNA. The sample table shows over 45,000 clones, and 89% are seen once. The top ten clones comprise 0.55% to 0.8% of the sample.

The material sequenced was unstimulated CD4+ T cells sorted from spleen or lymph node cells, taken before transplant. The V and J segments used are TRBV23-1 and TRBJ2-7; 8 of the junction bases match TRBD1. TRBV23-1 is flagged as an ORF with uncertain function. The source of this sequence is a human donor who was the organ donor for an intestinal transplant. The DNA sequence reads TGCGCCAGCAGTCAATCGGGGACAGGAACCTACGAGCAGTACTTC. Translated, it gives CASSQSGTGTYEQYF.